A single T cell receptor beta chain is shown here with its context. The PCR was carried out with 60 Vbeta primers and 13 Jbeta primers. TCRdb's table, derived via immunoSEQ multiplex PCR, lists solely in-frame clones and lacks some. The data contain around 190,000 clones, around 81% of them singletons. The data derive from a study of cytomegalovirus exposure and HLA in healthy donors. Germline CDR1 LGHNA, CDR2 YNFKEQ. V shed 1 base, J shed 3 bases, and the junction held 10 bases outside the gene matches. The CDR3 is 17 amino acids. Sample: PBMCs. The chain has TRBV4-2 and TRBJ2-7, with TRBD2 matching 9 bases. The sequence was obtained from a man younger than 30 in good health and CMV-seronegative. The CDR3 bases are TGTGCCAGCAGCCAAGGTGTGCGGGGGGGAAGCCACTACGAGCAGTACTTC. Its protein product is CASSQGVRGGSHYEQYF.